The rows below give T cell receptor beta chains drawn from one sample of a study of blood T cell repertoires in COVID-19. Only in-frame clones appear in the TCRdb table, and some are missing; sequencing was by immunoSEQ multiplex PCR. The sample shows 300,000 or so clones, roughly nine tenths of them seen only once. Material: PBMCs or T cells enriched from blood (not recorded which). The receptors come from a woman between 45 and 65 years old who had been exposed to COVID-19. Both conserved end residues are part of each CDR3. Fields, in order: D gene, V gene, J gene, clone size, CDR3 protein, CDR3 DNA. A D gene is named only where the DNA matches it firmly. Clone size, where shown, is once, few, many, or a class for clones that have expanded.

NA,TRBV27,TRBJ1-1,NA,CASSLVGAGAEAFF,TGTGCCAGCAGTTTGGTAGGGGCCGGCGCTGAAGCTTTCTTT
TRBD2,TRBV9,TRBJ2-3,NA,CASSPRIAGGLNTQYF,TGTGCCAGCAGCCCCCGAATAGCGGGGGGGCTCAATACGCAGTATTTT
NA,TRBV4-2,TRBJ2-7,NA,CASSQDGHEQYF,TGTGCCAGCAGCCAAGATGGCCACGAGCAGTACTTC
TRBD1,TRBV30,TRBJ2-7,NA,CAWSGQGAVEQYF,TGTGCCTGGAGTGGACAGGGGGCGGTCGAGCAGTACTTC
TRBD1,TRBV28,TRBJ1-2,NA,CASTPGGAGGYTF,TGTGCCAGCACTCCAGGGGGTGCGGGTGGCTACACCTTC
NA,TRBV5-1,TRBJ2-2,NA,CASRTGQTNTGELFF,TGCGCCAGCAGAACAGGGCAGACAAACACCGGGGAGCTGTTTTTT
NA,TRBV28,TRBJ1-1,NA,CASSPTGNTEAFF,TGTGCCAGCAGCCCAACGGGGAACACCGAAGCTTTCTTT
NA,TRBV27,TRBJ1-5,NA,CASSFGPTGQPQHF,TGTGCCAGCAGTTTTGGCCCGACGGGACAGCCCCAGCATTTT
TRBD1,TRBV30,TRBJ1-2,NA,CAFSTGGFYGYTF,TGTGCCTTCTCGACAGGGGGCTTCTATGGCTACACCTTC
TRBD1,TRBV5-1,TRBJ2-1,many,CASSLYRGSYNEQFF,TGCGCCAGCAGCTTGTACAGGGGCTCCTACAATGAGCAGTTCTTC
NA,TRBV15,TRBJ1-3,few,CATSSDWGNTIYF,TGTGCCACCAGCTCGGACTGGGGAAACACCATATATTTT
TRBD1,TRBV20-1,TRBJ1-2,once,CSAGAISRDRDGYTF,TGCAGTGCTGGTGCCATTTCCCGGGACAGGGACGGCTACACCTTC
TRBD2,TRBV18,TRBJ2-3,NA,CASSKELAGGPRDTQYF,TGTGCCAGCTCGAAGGAACTAGCGGGGGGGCCCAGGGATACGCAGTATTTT